A selection of T cell receptor beta chains follows, all from one sample in a study of CXCR3-negative and CXCR3-positive naive CD8 T cells. From its re-call of the 5' RACE reads, TCRdb lists each CDR3 protein once, without DNA. Its table records 90,000 to 100,000 distinct CDR3 sequences. Sequencing was done on a sample of naive CXCR3- CD8+ T cells from blood. These receptors all stem from a human donor in good health. Some clones in this sample may be carry-over from other donors' samples. Both conserved end residues are part of each CDR3. Each record gives: CDR3 protein, V gene, CDR3 length, J gene.

CDR3 protein: CASSPPLGRMSDEQFF
V gene: TRBV7-9
CDR3 length: 16
J gene: TRBJ2-1

CDR3 protein: CASSFRGGESSYEQYF
V gene: TRBV14
CDR3 length: 16
J gene: TRBJ2-7

CDR3 protein: CSVEGGGSHEQFF
V gene: TRBV29-1
CDR3 length: 13
J gene: TRBJ2-1

CDR3 protein: CASSPGTGAKAFF
V gene: TRBV11-2
CDR3 length: 13
J gene: TRBJ1-1

CDR3 protein: CASSLGGDNIQYF
V gene: TRBV7-3
CDR3 length: 13
J gene: TRBJ2-4

CDR3 protein: CASSPPGYEAEAFF
V gene: TRBV6-2/TRBV6-3
CDR3 length: 14
J gene: TRBJ1-1

CDR3 protein: CASRGGNTGELFF
V gene: TRBV6-5
CDR3 length: 13
J gene: TRBJ2-2

CDR3 protein: CASSSGTRGSYEQYF
V gene: TRBV7-9
CDR3 length: 15
J gene: TRBJ2-7

CDR3 protein: CASGTGTEAFF
V gene: TRBV12-3/TRBV12-4
CDR3 length: 11
J gene: TRBJ1-1

CDR3 protein: CASSDFEGWETQYF
V gene: TRBV11-2
CDR3 length: 14
J gene: TRBJ2-5

CDR3 protein: CASSKGSEQFF
V gene: TRBV7-9
CDR3 length: 11
J gene: TRBJ2-1

CDR3 protein: CASSFGGARSYEQYF
V gene: TRBV13
CDR3 length: 15
J gene: TRBJ2-7

CDR3 protein: CATSEGVAYFSYNEQFF
V gene: TRBV24-1
CDR3 length: 17
J gene: TRBJ2-1

CDR3 protein: CSVETPRQETQYF
V gene: TRBV29-1
CDR3 length: 13
J gene: TRBJ2-5

CDR3 protein: CSAFHPGYEQYF
V gene: TRBV29-1
CDR3 length: 12
J gene: TRBJ2-7

CDR3 protein: CASSVPGQGWEQYF
V gene: TRBV2
CDR3 length: 14
J gene: TRBJ2-7

CDR3 protein: CASSFSPPERGGGELFF
V gene: TRBV6-5
CDR3 length: 17
J gene: TRBJ2-2

CDR3 protein: CASSQDDPSLGYEQYF
V gene: TRBV3-1
CDR3 length: 16
J gene: TRBJ2-7

CDR3 protein: CSVVQGAADTGELFF
V gene: TRBV29-1
CDR3 length: 15
J gene: TRBJ2-2

CDR3 protein: CASRPTGATTDTQYF
V gene: TRBV28
CDR3 length: 15
J gene: TRBJ2-3

CDR3 protein: CASRLGATLEAFF
V gene: TRBV6-5
CDR3 length: 13
J gene: TRBJ1-1

CDR3 protein: CSVEGLAGENEQFF
V gene: TRBV29-1
CDR3 length: 14
J gene: TRBJ2-1

CDR3 protein: CASSIGVGAEAFF
V gene: TRBV19
CDR3 length: 13
J gene: TRBJ1-1

CDR3 protein: CSITQRGETQYF
V gene: TRBV29-1
CDR3 length: 12
J gene: TRBJ2-5

CDR3 protein: CATSSGGRALNSPLHF
V gene: TRBV15
CDR3 length: 16
J gene: TRBJ1-6

CDR3 protein: CASSPRTSGKAYEQYF
V gene: TRBV7-9
CDR3 length: 16
J gene: TRBJ2-7

CDR3 protein: CASSPLAVKSTDTQYF
V gene: TRBV6-2/TRBV6-3
CDR3 length: 16
J gene: TRBJ2-3

CDR3 protein: CSAFSRTDLNTEAFF
V gene: TRBV20-1
CDR3 length: 15
J gene: TRBJ1-1

CDR3 protein: CASSLYGTGVNEQYF
V gene: TRBV5-1
CDR3 length: 15
J gene: TRBJ2-7

CDR3 protein: CASSQDRGEDEQYF
V gene: TRBV28
CDR3 length: 14
J gene: TRBJ2-7

CDR3 protein: CASSYSLDRGYEQYF
V gene: TRBV6-5
CDR3 length: 15
J gene: TRBJ2-7

CDR3 protein: CASSVGDRENEQFF
V gene: TRBV9
CDR3 length: 14
J gene: TRBJ2-1

CDR3 protein: CATSGTGYNEQFF
V gene: TRBV15
CDR3 length: 13
J gene: TRBJ2-1